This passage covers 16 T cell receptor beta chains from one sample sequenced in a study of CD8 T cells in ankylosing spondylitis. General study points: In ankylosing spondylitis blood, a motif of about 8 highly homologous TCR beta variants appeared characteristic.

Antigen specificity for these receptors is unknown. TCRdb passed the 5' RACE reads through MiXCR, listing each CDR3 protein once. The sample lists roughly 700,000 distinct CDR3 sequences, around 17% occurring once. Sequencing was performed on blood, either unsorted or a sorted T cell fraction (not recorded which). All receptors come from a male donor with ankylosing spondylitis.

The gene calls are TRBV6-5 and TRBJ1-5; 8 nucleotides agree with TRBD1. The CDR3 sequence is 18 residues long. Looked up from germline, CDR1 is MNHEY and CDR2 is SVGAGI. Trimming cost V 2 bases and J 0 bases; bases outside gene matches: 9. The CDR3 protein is CASSYGHPGQDSNQPQHF. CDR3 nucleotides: TGTGCCAGCAGTTACGGTCACCCGGGACAGGATAGCAATCAGCCCCAGCATTTT.

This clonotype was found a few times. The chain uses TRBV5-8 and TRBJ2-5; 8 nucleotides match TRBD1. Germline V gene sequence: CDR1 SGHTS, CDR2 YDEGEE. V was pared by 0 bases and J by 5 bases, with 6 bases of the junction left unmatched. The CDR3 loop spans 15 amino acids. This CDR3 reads CASSLGQGSWETQYF. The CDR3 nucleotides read TGTGCCAGCAGCTTGGGACAGGGGAGTTGGGAGACCCAGTACTTC. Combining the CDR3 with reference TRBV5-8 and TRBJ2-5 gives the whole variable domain EAGVTQSPTHLIKTRGQQATLRCSPISGHTSVYWYQQALGLGLQFLLWYDEGEERNRGNFPPRFSGRQFPNYSSELNVNALELEDSALYLCASSLGQGSWETQYFGPGTRLLVL.

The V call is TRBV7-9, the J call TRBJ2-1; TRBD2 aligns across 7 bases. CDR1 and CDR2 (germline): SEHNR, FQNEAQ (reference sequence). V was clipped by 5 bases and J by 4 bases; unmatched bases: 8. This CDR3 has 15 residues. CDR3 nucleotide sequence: TGTGCCAGCAGCCAAGTGGGACTAAGATACAATGAGCAGTTCTTC. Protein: CASSQVGLRYNEQFF.

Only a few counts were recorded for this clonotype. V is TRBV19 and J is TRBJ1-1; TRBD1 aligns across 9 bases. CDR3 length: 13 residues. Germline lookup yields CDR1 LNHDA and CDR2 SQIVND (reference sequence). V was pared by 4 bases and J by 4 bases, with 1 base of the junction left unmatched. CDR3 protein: CASSKDRGTEAFF. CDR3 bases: TGTGCCAGTAGTAAGGACAGGGGCACTGAAGCTTTCTTT.

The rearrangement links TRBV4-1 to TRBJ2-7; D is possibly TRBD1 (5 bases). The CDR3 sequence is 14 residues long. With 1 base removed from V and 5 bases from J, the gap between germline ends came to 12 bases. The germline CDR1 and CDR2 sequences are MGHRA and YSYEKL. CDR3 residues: CASSQVGARHEQYF. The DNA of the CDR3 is TGCGCCAGCAGCCAAGTAGGGGCGCGGCACGAGCAGTACTTC.

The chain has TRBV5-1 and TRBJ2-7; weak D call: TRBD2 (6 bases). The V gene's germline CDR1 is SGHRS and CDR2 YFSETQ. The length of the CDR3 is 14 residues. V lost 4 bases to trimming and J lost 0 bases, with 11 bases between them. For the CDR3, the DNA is TGCGCCAGCAGCATAGGGGACTTCTCCTACGAGCAGTACTTC. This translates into CASSIGDFSYEQYF.

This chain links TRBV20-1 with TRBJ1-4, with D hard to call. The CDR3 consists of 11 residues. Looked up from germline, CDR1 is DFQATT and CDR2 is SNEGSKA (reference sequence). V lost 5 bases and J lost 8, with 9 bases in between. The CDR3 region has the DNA TGCAGTGCTTTGGATGTCGAAAAACTGTTTTTT. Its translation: CSALDVEKLFF.

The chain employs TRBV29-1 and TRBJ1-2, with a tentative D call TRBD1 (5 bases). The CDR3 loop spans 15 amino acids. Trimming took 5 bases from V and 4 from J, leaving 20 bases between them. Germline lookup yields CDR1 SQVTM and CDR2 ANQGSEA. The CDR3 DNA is TGCAGCGTTCTCGGGACGGGGCATGGCGGCTATGGCTACACCTTC. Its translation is CSVLGTGHGGYGYTF. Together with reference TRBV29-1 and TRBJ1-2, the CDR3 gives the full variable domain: SAVISQKPSRDICQRGTSLTIQCQVDSQVTMMFWYRQQPGQSLTLIATANQGSEATYESGFVIDKFPISRPNLTFSTLTVSNMSPEDSSIYLCSVLGTGHGGYGYTFGSGTRLTVV.

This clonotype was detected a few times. CDR3: CASSFSSSGGATGELFF. The CDR3 nucleotides read TGTGCCAGCAGTTTCTCGTCTAGCGGGGGGGCTACCGGGGAGCTGTTTTTT. This chain uses TRBV12-3 or TRBV12-4 with TRBJ2-2, with 12 bases matching TRBD2. The length of the CDR3 is 17 residues. V lost 3 bases to trimming and J lost 5 bases; unmatched junction nucleotides: 7.

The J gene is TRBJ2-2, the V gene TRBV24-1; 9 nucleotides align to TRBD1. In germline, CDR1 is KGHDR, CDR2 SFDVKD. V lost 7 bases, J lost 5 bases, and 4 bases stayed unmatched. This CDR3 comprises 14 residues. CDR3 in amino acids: CATRETGGTGELFF. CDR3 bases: TGTGCCACCAGGGAGACAGGGGGAACCGGGGAGCTGTTTTTT.

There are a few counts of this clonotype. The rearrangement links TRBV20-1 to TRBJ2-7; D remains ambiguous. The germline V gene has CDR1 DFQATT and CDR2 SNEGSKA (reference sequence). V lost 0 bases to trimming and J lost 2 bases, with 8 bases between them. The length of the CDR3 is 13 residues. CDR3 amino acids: CSAREGTPYEQYF. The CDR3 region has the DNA TGCAGTGCTAGAGAGGGCACACCCTACGAGCAGTACTTC.

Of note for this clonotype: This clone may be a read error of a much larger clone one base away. Here the CDR3 reads CASSMTGDTGELFF. CDR3 DNA sequence: TGTGCCAGCAGCATGACAGGGGACACCGGGGAGCTGTTTTTT. The rearrangement uses TRBV11-2 and TRBJ2-2; 8 bases agree with TRBD1. The germline V gene encodes CDR1 SGHAT and CDR2 FQNNGV. The CDR3 is made up of 14 amino acids. Trimming took 5 bases from V and 3 from J; bases not matched to a gene: 2.

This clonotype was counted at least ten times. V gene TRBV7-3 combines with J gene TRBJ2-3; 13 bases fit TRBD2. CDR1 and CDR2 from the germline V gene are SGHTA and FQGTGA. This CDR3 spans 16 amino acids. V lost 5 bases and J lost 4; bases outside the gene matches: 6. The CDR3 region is CASSPGLAGVADTQYF. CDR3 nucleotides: TGTGCCAGCAGCCCCGGACTAGCGGGAGTCGCAGATACGCAGTATTTT.

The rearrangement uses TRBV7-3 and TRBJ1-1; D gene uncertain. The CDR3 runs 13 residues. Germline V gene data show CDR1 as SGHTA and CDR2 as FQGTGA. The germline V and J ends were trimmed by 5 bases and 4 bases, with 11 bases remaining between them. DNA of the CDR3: TGTGCCAGCAGCCCCTCGTCTAGCACTGAAGCTTTCTTT. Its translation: CASSPSSSTEAFF. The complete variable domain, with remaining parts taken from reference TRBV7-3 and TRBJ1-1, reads GAGVSQTPSNKVTEKGKYVELRCDPISGHTALYWYRQSLGQGPEFLIYFQGTGAADDSGLPNDRFFAVRPEGSVSTLKIQRTERGDSAVYLCASSPSSSTEAFFGQGTRLTVV.

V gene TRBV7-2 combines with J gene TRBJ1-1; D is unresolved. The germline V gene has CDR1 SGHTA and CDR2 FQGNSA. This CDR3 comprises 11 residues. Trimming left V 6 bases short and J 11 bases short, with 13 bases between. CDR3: CASSHGVGAFF. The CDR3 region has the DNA TGTGCCAGCAGTCATGGGGTTGGGGCTTTCTTT.

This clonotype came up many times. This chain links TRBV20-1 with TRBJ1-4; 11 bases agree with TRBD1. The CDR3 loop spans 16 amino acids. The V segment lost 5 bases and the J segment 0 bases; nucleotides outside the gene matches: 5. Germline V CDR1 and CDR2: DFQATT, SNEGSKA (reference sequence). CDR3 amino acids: CSALGQGAATNEKLFF. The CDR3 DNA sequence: TGCAGTGCTCTCGGACAGGGGGCGGCAACTAATGAAAAACTGTTTTTT.